A single sample is the source of the 23 T cell receptor beta chains below, sequenced in a study of shared clonotypes between healthy human individuals. Here immunoSEQ multiplex PCR was the method, and the copy in TCRdb shows in-frame clones only, minus some. Here the sample spans roughly 500,000 clones, about 96% being singletons. Sequences were obtained from naive CD4+ T cells sorted from blood. Subset indicated: CD45RA+ positively selected. These receptors were obtained from a woman in her 30s in good health.

The chain has TRBV27 and TRBJ2-7; D possibly corresponds to TRBD1 (5 bases). Trimming shortened V by 2 bases and J by 1 base, and 9 bases separated the two germline ends. Per germline, CDR1 MNHEY and CDR2 SMNVEV (reference sequence). CDR3 length: 14 amino acids. Written as DNA, the CDR3 is TGTGCCAGCAGTTTAGGAGCAGGGTCCTACGAGCAGTACTTC. Translating gives CASSLGAGSYEQYF.

This chain uses TRBV7-8 with TRBJ2-1; D uncertain. Trimming took off 1 base at V and 12 bases at J, with 10 bases between the two ends. The CDR3 length is 12 residues. Per the germline V gene, CDR1 is SGHVS and CDR2 is FQNEAQ. The CDR3 region is CASSLEGIGQFF. CDR3 nucleotide sequence: TGTGCCAGCAGCTTAGAAGGCATCGGGCAGTTCTTC.

Here the CDR3 reads CASSVSREQEAFF. The DNA for the CDR3 is TGTGCCAGCAGCGTAAGCAGGGAGCAAGAAGCTTTCTTT. The J gene is TRBJ1-1, the V gene TRBV9, with D perhaps TRBD1 (5 bases). Trimming removed 1 base at V and 8 bases at J, with 12 bases between. This CDR3 spans 13 amino acids. Looked up from germline, CDR1 is SGDLS and CDR2 is YYNGEE.

The chain carries TRBV5-4 and TRBJ2-1; TRBD2 matches at 9 bases. CDR3 size: 18 residues. Germline V gene lookup returns CDR1 SGHNT and CDR2 YYREEE (reference sequence). V was pared by 2 bases and J by 0 bases, with 9 bases of the junction left unmatched. CDR3 in DNA: TGTGCCAGCAGCTTATCCACTAGCGGGTTCAGCTCCTACAATGAGCAGTTCTTC. Protein: CASSLSTSGFSSYNEQFF. The complete variable domain, with remaining parts taken from reference TRBV5-4 and TRBJ2-1, reads ETGVTQSPTHLIKTRGQQVTLRCSSQSGHNTVSWYQQALGQGPQFIFQYYREEENGRGNFPPRFSGLQFPNYSSELNVNALELDDSALYLCASSLSTSGFSSYNEQFFGPGTRLTVL.

The chain links TRBV19 to TRBJ2-5; no clear D gene. The J call may be wrong; the DNA end is better matched by TRBJ2-7. The CDR3 is 14 amino acids. Germline V gene lookup returns CDR1 LNHDA and CDR2 SQIVND (reference sequence). CDR3 DNA: TGTGCCAGTAATGACGGGTTTTCCAGCTACGAGCAGTACTTC. The encoded protein is CASNDGFSSYEQYF.

In DNA form, the CDR3 reads TGTGCCAGCAGCCAAGCCGCCGGGACAGCCCATCAGCCCCAGCATTTT. As protein: CASSQAAGTAHQPQHF. This rearrangement joins TRBV4-2 to TRBJ1-5, with TRBD1 identical over 7 bases. The junction had 8 bases not matched to a gene; V was cut back by 1 base and J by 5 bases. Per germline, CDR1 LGHNA and CDR2 YNFKEQ. This CDR3 spans 16 amino acids.

This sequence joins TRBV5-1 and TRBJ1-3; D remains unclear. V was clipped by 1 base and J by 0 bases, with 11 bases between them. Germline V lookup: CDR1 SGHRS, CDR2 YFSETQ. The CDR3 is 16 amino acids. The CDR3 sequence is CASSLLTKSSGNTIYF. DNA for the CDR3: TGCGCCAGCAGCTTGCTTACCAAGAGCTCTGGAAACACCATATATTTT.

This chain joins TRBV4-2 and TRBJ1-1; 9 nucleotides line up with TRBD1. The germline gives CDR1 LGHNA, CDR2 YNFKEQ. CDR3 length: 15 residues. J gave up 3 bases and V 0 bases, and 2 bases lay outside the gene matches. The CDR3 nucleotides read TGTGCCAGCAGCCAAGATGACAGGGGGGACACTGAAGCTTTCTTT. Its translation: CASSQDDRGDTEAFF.

The chain carries TRBV11-2 and TRBJ2-1; 10 positions agree with TRBD2. Germline CDR1 is SGHAT and CDR2 is FQNNGV. The CDR3 extends over 16 amino acids. Unmatched junction bases numbered 7, after V lost 4 bases and J lost 4 bases. CDR3 loop: CASSSLLSGRYNEQFF. In nucleotides, the CDR3 is TGTGCCAGCAGCTCACTACTTAGCGGGAGGTACAATGAGCAGTTCTTC.

The rearrangement links TRBV7-6 to TRBJ2-1, with 9 positions matching TRBD2. This CDR3 is built from 15 residues. Germline V gene lookup returns CDR1 SGHVS and CDR2 FNYEAQ. Trimming removed 2 bases from V and 4 bases from J; junction bases left unmatched: 3. The CDR3, as DNA: TGTGCCAGCAGCTTAATAGCGGGAGAATACAATGAGCAGTTCTTC. The encoded protein is CASSLIAGEYNEQFF. Full variable domain (rest looked up from reference TRBV7-6 and TRBJ2-1): GAGVSQSPRYKVTKRGQDVALRCDPISGHVSLYWYRQALGQGPEFLTYFNYEAQQDKSGLPNDRFSAERPEGSISTLTIQRTEQRDSAMYRCASSLIAGEYNEQFFGPGTRLTVL.

The V gene is TRBV7-2, the J gene TRBJ2-7, with TRBD2 as a possible D gene (6 bases). Deletions cut 1 base from V and 2 bases from J, with 12 bases between. The CDR3 is made up of 15 amino acids. The V gene's germline CDR1 is SGHTA and CDR2 FQGNSA. The CDR3 loop is CASSLGASDTYEQYF. The CDR3 nucleotides read TGTGCCAGCAGCTTAGGCGCTAGCGATACCTACGAGCAGTACTTC.

The chain carries TRBV18 and TRBJ2-5; D is unclear. The CDR3 runs to 15 residues. Per the germline V gene, CDR1 is KGHSH and CDR2 is LQKENI. Trimming shortened V by 3 bases and J by 3 bases, and 14 bases separated the two germline ends. CDR3 region: CASSPDRNSKETQYF. As DNA, the CDR3 is TGTGCCAGCTCACCGGACCGCAATTCGAAAGAGACCCAGTACTTC.

This clone was detected only once. Within the sample, other DNA sequences also encode this same CDR3. The rearrangement uses TRBV18 and TRBJ2-7; 9 positions match TRBD1. The CDR3 length is 14 residues. CDR1 is KGHSH and CDR2 is LQKENI in the germline V gene. Unmatched junction bases numbered 5, after V lost 6 bases and J lost 2 bases. The CDR3 loop reads CASSPGTGTYEQYF. CDR3 sequence (DNA): TGTGCCAGCTCCCCCGGGACAGGGACCTACGAGCAGTACTTC. The full variable domain, its missing parts supplied by reference TRBV18 and TRBJ2-7, is NAGVMQNPRHLVRRRGQEARLRCSPMKGHSHVYWYRQLPEEGLKFMVYLQKENIIDESGMPKERFSAEFPKEGPSILRIQQVVRGDSAAYFCASSPGTGTYEQYFGPGTRLTVT.

This chain connects TRBV19 to TRBJ2-3; 10 positions match TRBD2. Germline CDR1 is LNHDA and CDR2 is SQIVND (reference sequence). V lost 5 bases and J lost 8; bases outside the gene matches: 10. This CDR3 contains 15 residues. CDR3 in amino acids: CASSLEAGGLGTQYF. CDR3 nucleotides: TGTGCCAGTAGTCTCGAAGCGGGAGGGCTCGGTACGCAGTATTTT.

This clone was recorded only once. The V gene is TRBV7-2, the J gene TRBJ2-5; D not certain. With the DNA end fitting TRBJ2-7 better, the J assignment may be wrong. Germline-derived CDR1 and CDR2 are SGHTA and FQGNSA. This CDR3 is 13 amino acids long. CDR3 amino acids: CASSLDRSYEQYF. The DNA of the CDR3 is TGTGCCAGCAGCTTAGACAGATCCTACGAGCAGTACTTC.

The chain is built from TRBV5-1 and TRBJ2-1; 9 nucleotides agree with TRBD2. CDR1 and CDR2 from the germline V gene are SGHRS and YFSETQ. The J segment lost 4 bases and the V segment lost 0 bases, leaving 5 bases of the junction unmatched. The CDR3 loop spans 16 amino acids. CDR3 region: CASSLDAGGGYNEQFF. The CDR3 DNA is TGCGCCAGCAGCTTGGATGCGGGAGGGGGATACAATGAGCAGTTCTTC.

This rearrangement joins TRBV7-2 to TRBJ2-7; D call uncertain. The CDR3 has 11 amino acids. Trimming took 5 bases from V and 4 from J, leaving 6 bases between them. Germline V gives CDR1 SGHTA, CDR2 FQGNSA. The CDR3 DNA reads as TGTGCCAGCAGCGTTCTGTACGAGCAGTACTTC. It is translated as CASSVLYEQYF.

Note on this clone: Compared with germline, one end of the junction differs, possibly owing to a read error. The V gene is TRBV19, the J gene TRBJ2-1, with D unclear. The CDR3 runs to 15 residues. Germline V lookup: CDR1 LNHDA, CDR2 SQIVND (reference sequence). CDR3 region: CASSLEIRLRYEQFF. CDR3 DNA sequence: TGTGCCAGTAGTCTAGAGATCAGGTTACGTTATGAGCAGTTCTTC.

V usage is TRBV19 and J usage is TRBJ2-7; 9 nucleotides line up with TRBD1. Germline CDR1 and CDR2: LNHDA and SQIVND (reference sequence). CDR3 size: 15 residues. Unmatched junction bases numbered 7, after V lost 3 bases and J lost 4 bases. CDR3 sequence: CASSIAGTGLYEQYF. As DNA, the CDR3 is TGTGCCAGTAGTATTGCCGGGACAGGGTTATACGAGCAGTACTTC.

This chain uses TRBV11-2 with TRBJ1-2; D is unclear. The V and J ends lost 1 base and 5 bases respectively, with 11 bases between them. The germline gives CDR1 SGHAT, CDR2 FQNNGV. This CDR3 region has 14 residues. The CDR3 region has the DNA TGTGCCAGCAGCTTAGTTCCAGGAGGGTATGGCTACACCTTC. This codes for CASSLVPGGYGYTF.

The chain combines TRBV5-1 with TRBJ2-7, with TRBD1 matching over 9 bases. CDR1 is SGHRS, CDR2 YFSETQ, per germline. The ends lost 4 bases at V and 7 bases at J; junction bases unmatched: 9. There are 14 residues in the CDR3. The CDR3 protein is CASSGGQGGEEQYF. The CDR3 DNA sequence: TGCGCCAGCAGCGGGGGACAGGGAGGTGAGGAGCAGTACTTC.

J is TRBJ2-2 and V is TRBV5-1; D not resolved. The V and J ends lost 5 bases and 4 bases respectively, with 15 bases between them. Germline loops: CDR1 SGHRS, CDR2 YFSETQ. This CDR3 comprises 15 residues. For the CDR3, the DNA is TGCGCCAGCAGTCCTCCGTCGTCGAGCACCGGGGAGCTGTTTTTT. It codes for CASSPPSSSTGELFF.

The chain links TRBV10-3 to TRBJ2-1, with TRBD2 identical over 7 bases. The CDR3 sequence is 15 residues long. Germline V gene sequence: CDR1 ENHRY, CDR2 SYGVKD. The J segment lost 2 bases and the V segment lost 2 bases, leaving 3 bases of the junction unmatched. The CDR3 region has the DNA TGTGCCATCAGTGAGCAGGGAGGGACCTACAATGAGCAGTTCTTC. It yields the protein CAISEQGGTYNEQFF.